Following are 30 T cell receptor beta chains from one sample sequenced in a study of cytomegalovirus exposure and HLA in healthy donors. A multiplex PCR was run with 60 Vbeta primers and 13 Jbeta primers. Sequencing was performed with immunoSEQ multiplex PCR; in TCRdb, only in-frame clones are kept and a portion is missing. Of roughly 130,000 clones listed, roughly 80% were seen once; the top ten hold about 10%. Sequenced: PBMCs. These receptors all stem from a male donor in good health and CMV-seropositive.

The gene calls are TRBV5-6 and TRBJ2-5; weak D call: TRBD2 (5 bases). The CDR3 runs 17 residues. Germline V gene lookup returns CDR1 SGHDT and CDR2 YYEEEE. The V and J ends lost 0 bases and 0 bases respectively, with 15 bases between them. CDR3 DNA sequence: TGTGCCAGCAGCTTGGTGGTCGGGGATCCTCACCAAGAGACCCAGTACTTC. Translation: CASSLVVGDPHQETQYF. The variable domain in full, with the rest retrieved from reference TRBV5-6 and TRBJ2-5, is DAGVTQSPTHLIKTRGQQVTLRCSPKSGHDTVSWYQQALGQGPQFIFQYYEEEERQRGNFPDRFSGHQFPNYSSELNVNALLLGDSALYLCASSLVVGDPHQETQYFGPGTRLLVL.

The chain carries TRBV5-1 and TRBJ1-2; possible D gene TRBD1, 5 bases. Trimming shortened V by 0 bases and J by 5 bases, and 8 bases separated the two germline ends. The germline gives CDR1 SGHRS, CDR2 YFSETQ. This CDR3 contains 13 residues. The CDR3 region is CASSLGDFYGYTF. In nucleotides, the CDR3 is TGCGCCAGCAGCTTGGGGGACTTTTATGGCTACACCTTC.

This sequence joins TRBV5-1 and TRBJ2-7, with TRBD1 matching 9 bases. Germline values: CDR1 SGHRS, CDR2 YFSETQ. This CDR3 contains 16 residues. J gave up 1 base and V 0 bases, and 5 bases lay outside the gene matches. CDR3 sequence (DNA): TGCGCCAGCAGCTTGGGGACCGGGACAGGGTCCTACGAGCAGTACTTC. Translation: CASSLGTGTGSYEQYF.

The chain links TRBV2 to TRBJ2-7; D possibly corresponds to TRBD2 (5 bases). The CDR3 extends over 16 amino acids. Germline assignment: CDR1 SNHLY and CDR2 FYNNEI. V lost 0 bases and J 0 bases, leaving 12 bases between the germline ends. The DNA for the CDR3 is TGTGCCAGCAGTGAAGCGGGGAGCGCAAGCTCCTACGAGCAGTACTTC. Its translation is CASSEAGSASSYEQYF.

This chain links TRBV27 with TRBJ2-3, with D possibly being TRBD1 (5 bases). V shed 5 bases and J shed 0 bases, with 12 bases lying between them. The CDR3 contains 15 residues. CDR1 MNHEY and CDR2 SMNVEV come from the germline V gene (reference sequence). The CDR3 region has the DNA TGTGCCAGCAGTCCATGGGGCTCCAGCACAGATACGCAGTATTTT. Translating it yields CASSPWGSSTDTQYF.

V is TRBV6-5 and J is TRBJ1-2; maybe TRBD1 (5 bases). Trimming removed 1 base at V and 4 bases at J, with 7 bases between. The CDR3 has 13 amino acids. CDR1 and CDR2 from the germline V gene are MNHEY and SVGAGI. The DNA for the CDR3 is TGTGCCAGCAGTTACTTCCAGGGCTATGGCTACACCTTC. This encodes CASSYFQGYGYTF.

This clone was observed a few times. CDR3 bases: TGTGCCAGCACCGCCGAGGGCTACGAGCAGTACTTC. It encodes CASTAEGYEQYF. This chain joins TRBV2 and TRBJ2-7, with TRBD2 as a possible D gene (5 bases). Germline CDR1 is SNHLY and CDR2 is FYNNEI. Trimming took 7 bases from V and 3 from J, leaving 10 bases between them. The CDR3 runs to 12 residues.

This clone appeared once. This chain uses TRBV28 with TRBJ2-1; perhaps TRBD2 as D (6 bases). Trimming cost V 11 bases and J 0 bases, with 17 bases left between them. Looked up from germline, CDR1 is MDHEN and CDR2 is SYDVKM. CDR3 length: 15 residues. The CDR3 DNA reads TGTGCCGCCGTAATTGCCGGGGGCTCCTACAATGAGCAGTTCTTC. Protein: CAAVIAGGSYNEQFF.

This chain links TRBV7-9 with TRBJ2-5, with D possibly matching TRBD1 (6 bases). The germline V gene has CDR1 SEHNR and CDR2 FQNEAQ (reference sequence). The V end was cut by 7 bases, the J end by 0 bases, with 12 bases between. The CDR3 spans 14 residues. The CDR3 reads CASTTGWYQETQYF. DNA for the CDR3: TGTGCCAGCACTACAGGGTGGTACCAAGAGACCCAGTACTTC. The whole variable domain, filled in from reference TRBV7-9 and TRBJ2-5, reads DTGVSQNPRHKITKRGQNVTFRCDPISEHNRLYWYRQTLGQGPEFLTYFQNEAQLEKSRLLSDRFSAERPKGSFSTLEIQRTEQGDSAMYLCASTTGWYQETQYFGPGTRLLVL.

This chain links TRBV5-6 with TRBJ1-2, with TRBD1 as a possible D gene (5 bases). Trimming took 2 bases from V and 0 from J, leaving 11 bases between them. CDR3 length: 15 residues. In germline, CDR1 is SGHDT, CDR2 YYEEEE. The CDR3 DNA sequence: TGTGCCAGCAGCTTCCCAGGGAACCCTAACTATGGCTACACCTTC. Translating it yields CASSFPGNPNYGYTF.

This clone was counted only a few times. The chain recombines TRBV2 with TRBJ2-3; TRBD2 matches at 9 bases. Germline CDR1 SNHLY, CDR2 FYNNEI. The CDR3 covers 15 residues. J lost 3 bases, V lost 5 bases, and 6 bases had no gene match. The CDR3 loop reads CASSLTSGYTDTQYF. The DNA of the CDR3 is TGTGCCAGCAGTCTGACTAGCGGATATACAGATACGCAGTATTTT.

The chain links TRBV27 to TRBJ1-1; D ambiguous. The V and J ends lost 7 bases and 0 bases respectively, with 9 bases between them. CDR1 is MNHEY, CDR2 SMNVEV, per germline (reference sequence). This CDR3 comprises 13 residues. Here the CDR3 DNA reads TGTGCCAGCAAAGCCCTAGTGAACACTGAAGCTTTCTTT. Translation gives CASKALVNTEAFF.

This sequence joins TRBV28 and TRBJ1-2; 7 bases agree with TRBD1. Trimming at V came to 6 bases and at J to 2 bases, leaving 6 bases not matched to a gene. The germline V gene encodes CDR1 MDHEN and CDR2 SYDVKM. There are 14 residues in the CDR3. The CDR3 reads CASRGRDRNYGYTF. Written as DNA, the CDR3 is TGTGCCAGCAGGGGCCGGGACAGAAACTATGGCTACACCTTC.

This sequence joins TRBV18 and TRBJ1-1, with 7 positions matching TRBD1. The germline V gene has CDR1 KGHSH and CDR2 LQKENI. The ends lost 3 bases at V and 6 bases at J; junction bases unmatched: 13. The CDR3 is 16 amino acids. The CDR3 region has the DNA TGTGCCAGCTCACCTCCCGGGACAGCCCGCGGGGCTGAAGCTTTCTTT. It yields the protein CASSPPGTARGAEAFF. Variable domain in full (rest from reference TRBV18 and TRBJ1-1): NAGVMQNPRHLVRRRGQEARLRCSPMKGHSHVYWYRQLPEEGLKFMVYLQKENIIDESGMPKERFSAEFPKEGPSILRIQQVVRGDSAAYFCASSPPGTARGAEAFFGQGTRLTVV.

The chain joins TRBV10-1 to TRBJ2-7; TRBD2 is a possible D gene (7 bases). Germline-derived CDR1 and CDR2 are WNHNN and SYGVQD (reference sequence). Trimming removed 6 bases from V and 6 bases from J, with 24 bases in between. This CDR3 has 16 residues. The CDR3: CASRGGRGAPICEQYF. In nucleotides, the CDR3 is TGCGCCAGCAGGGGGGGGAGGGGGGCCCCTATTTGCGAGCAGTACTTC.

This clone has just a few counts. Other DNA sequences in the sample encode the same CDR3. The CDR3 coding sequence is TGTGCCAGCAGTCTTTCTGGGGCCAACGTCCTGACTTTC. Its translation is CASSLSGANVLTF. The rearrangement joins TRBV27 to TRBJ2-6; D uncertain. Germline V gives CDR1 MNHEY, CDR2 SMNVEV (reference sequence). Trimming removed 5 bases at V and 1 base at J, with 3 bases between. The CDR3 loop spans 13 amino acids.

The rearrangement links TRBV5-4 to TRBJ2-1, with TRBD1 matching over 9 bases. The CDR3 runs to 16 residues. Germline CDR1 and CDR2: SGHNT and YYREEE (reference sequence). The ends lost 4 bases at V and 6 bases at J; junction bases unmatched: 11. CDR3 loop: CASSEKGADRGNEQFF. The CDR3 nucleotides read TGTGCCAGCAGCGAAAAGGGAGCGGACAGGGGCAATGAGCAGTTCTTC.

The V call is TRBV6-5, the J call TRBJ1-2; tentatively, D is TRBD1 (6 bases). Germline assignment: CDR1 MNHEY and CDR2 SVGAGI. This CDR3 comprises 13 residues. The V and J ends lost 4 bases and 7 bases respectively, with 13 bases between them. In DNA form, the CDR3 reads TGTGCCAGCAGTTCAGGGGTAGTCGCTGGCTACACCTTC. Residues: CASSSGVVAGYTF.

The chain uses TRBV18 and TRBJ2-1; a possible D gene is TRBD2 (6 bases). This CDR3 has 15 amino acids. V gave up 5 bases and J gave up 2 bases, with 13 bases separating them. Germline V lookup: CDR1 KGHSH, CDR2 LQKENI. The CDR3 DNA reads as TGTGCCAGCTCAGGGAATAGCGGAACCTACAATGAGCAGTTCTTC. Amino acids: CASSGNSGTYNEQFF.

As for this clone: Compared with germline, one end of the junction differs, possibly owing to a read error. J is TRBJ2-7 and V is TRBV7-9; D unclear. The V gene's germline CDR1 is SEHNR and CDR2 FQNEAQ (reference sequence). The CDR3 runs to 12 residues. The CDR3 DNA follows: TGTGCCAGCAACTTAGACACCTACGAGCAGTACTTC. Residues: CASNLDTYEQYF.

Comment on this clone: This CDR3 fails to terminate in the conserved phenylalanine or tryptophan, so it likely reflects a read error. The DNA is omitted, as the CDR3 cannot be located on it reliably, and the CDR3 follows TCRdb's listing. The chain joins TRBV7-9 to TRBJ1-2. Germline V gives CDR1 SEHNR, CDR2 FQNEAQ (reference sequence). Termini included, the CDR3 measures 11 amino acids. This CDR3 reads CASSLVASPRV.

The chain has TRBV27 and TRBJ2-2; possibly TRBD2 for D (6 bases). The CDR3 loop spans 16 amino acids. Germline lookup yields CDR1 MNHEY and CDR2 SMNVEV (reference sequence). The V end was cut by 4 bases, the J end by 5 bases, with 17 bases between. CDR3 loop: CASSSLAGSVTGELFF. The CDR3 nucleotides read TGTGCCAGCAGTTCCTTGGCGGGAAGTGTGACCGGGGAGCTGTTTTTT.

As concerns this clone: One junction end does not reproduce the germline sequence, and a read error may be involved. The same CDR3 can be traced to other DNA sequences in this sample. The V gene is TRBV11-2, the J gene TRBJ2-7; maybe TRBD2 (6 bases). The CDR3 is 15 amino acids. Germline V lookup: CDR1 SGHAT, CDR2 FQNNGV. The CDR3 DNA sequence: TGTGCCAGTAGCTTCGGGTGGGGGGTACCCTACGAGCAGTACTTC. Its protein is CASSFGWGVPYEQYF.

The chain links TRBV4-2 to TRBJ1-3; D remains unclear. From germline, CDR1 is LGHNA and CDR2 YNFKEQ. Trimming cost V 4 bases and J 5 bases, with 6 bases left between them. The CDR3 has 12 residues. The CDR3 DNA reads as TGTGCCAGCAGCCCCACAAGAAACACCATATATTTT. Translation gives CASSPTRNTIYF.

This clone was found many times. The V call is TRBV6-1, the J call TRBJ1-4; 9 bases match TRBD1. V dropped 5 bases and J dropped 4; count of bases not matched to a gene: 2. The CDR3 extends over 14 amino acids. The germline CDR1 and CDR2 sequences are MNHNS and SASEGT. CDR3 DNA sequence: TGTGCCAGCAGTCAGGGACAGGGTAATGAAAAACTGTTTTTT. Protein: CASSQGQGNEKLFF.

As regards this clone: The junction and the germline gene differ at one end; a read error may be behind it. The gene calls are TRBV28 and TRBJ2-6; TRBD1 might be the D (5 bases). Germline lookup yields CDR1 MDHEN and CDR2 SYDVKM. CDR3 length: 18 amino acids. For the CDR3, the DNA is TGTGCCAGCAGTACATATGGACCCGTCTTTTCTGGGGCCAACGGCCTGACTTTC. Translation gives CASSTYGPVFSGANGLTF.

Written as DNA, the CDR3 is TGTGCCAGCAGCCCAGAACCAGGGGCGGCTCACGAGCAGTACTTC. Translation: CASSPEPGAAHEQYF. V is TRBV7-2 and J is TRBJ2-5, with a weak D call TRBD1 (6 bases). The J call could be wrong; TRBJ2-7 is a better fit for the DNA end. The CDR3 has 15 amino acids. In germline, CDR1 is SGHTA, CDR2 FQGNSA.

The chain has TRBV6-1 and TRBJ2-6; D gene uncertain. Germline lookup yields CDR1 MNHNS and CDR2 SASEGT. The CDR3 has 15 residues. V was clipped by 8 bases and J by 0 bases, with 11 bases between them. Here the CDR3 reads CASRDLHSGANVLTF. CDR3 DNA sequence: TGTGCCAGCCGAGATCTTCACTCTGGGGCCAACGTCCTGACTTTC.

The chain uses TRBV6-5 and TRBJ2-7, with 7 positions matching TRBD1. From germline, CDR1 is MNHEY and CDR2 SVGAGI. With 3 bases clipped from V and 3 bases from J, the junction kept 8 bases outside the gene matches. CDR3 size: 15 residues. CDR3 residues: CASSYGQDLLYEQYF. Here the CDR3 DNA reads TGTGCCAGCAGTTATGGACAGGACTTGCTCTACGAGCAGTACTTC.

This sequence joins TRBV1 and TRBJ1-5; the table gives TRBD1 as D, unverified against the DNA. TRBV1 is shown as a pseudogene. The CDR3 totals 19 residues. The DNA of the CDR3 is TGCACCAGCAGCCTCCAAGGGGAGACAGGGGAGTGGGTTGATCAGCCCCAGCATTTT. Amino acid sequence: CTSSLQGETGEWVDQPQHF.